This paragraph reports one T cell receptor beta chain. Its antigen is undetermined. This sample was included in a study of cytomegalovirus exposure and HLA in healthy donors. General study findings and limits: TCR clusters originating in the first cohort tended to co-occur in the approximately 120 validation repertoires, according to a later analysis.

This CDR3 has 19 amino acids. Germline values: CDR1 LGHNA, CDR2 YSLEER. V lost 0 bases, J lost 4 bases, and 11 bases stayed unmatched. Data came from immunoSEQ multiplex PCR; TCRdb stores just in-frame clones and leaves some out. The data hold about 60,000 clones, with 93% observed a single time. From the roughly 110-subject validation cohort, which was separate from the roughly 610-subject first cohort, the donors were drawn. The sequenced material came from PBMCs. This clonotype originated in a woman in her late teens or twenties in good health and CMV-seronegative. The chain links TRBV4-3 to TRBJ2-1; 11 bases line up with TRBD2. CDR3 in amino acids: CASSQELLAGAAGYNEQFF. DNA for the CDR3: TGCGCCAGCAGCCAAGAGTTACTAGCGGGAGCCGCAGGGTACAATGAGCAGTTCTTC.